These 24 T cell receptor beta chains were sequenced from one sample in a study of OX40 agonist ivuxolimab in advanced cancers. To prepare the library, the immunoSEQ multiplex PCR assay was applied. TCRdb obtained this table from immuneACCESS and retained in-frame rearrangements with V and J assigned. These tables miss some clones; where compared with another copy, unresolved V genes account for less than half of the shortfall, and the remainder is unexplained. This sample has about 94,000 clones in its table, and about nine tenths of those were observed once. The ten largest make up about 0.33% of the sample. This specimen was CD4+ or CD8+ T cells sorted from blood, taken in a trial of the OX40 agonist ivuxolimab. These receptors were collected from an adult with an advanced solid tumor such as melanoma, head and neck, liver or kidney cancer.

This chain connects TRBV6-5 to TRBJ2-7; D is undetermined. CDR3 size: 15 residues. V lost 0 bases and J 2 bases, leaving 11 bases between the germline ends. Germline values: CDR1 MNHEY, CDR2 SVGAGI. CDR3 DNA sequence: TGTGCCAGCAGTTACTCGAACCGCGGCCCCTACGAGCAGTACTTC. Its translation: CASSYSNRGPYEQYF.

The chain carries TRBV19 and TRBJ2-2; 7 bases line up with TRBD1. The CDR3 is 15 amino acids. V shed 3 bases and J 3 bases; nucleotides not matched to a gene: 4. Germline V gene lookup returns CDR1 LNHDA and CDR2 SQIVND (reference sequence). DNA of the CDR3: TGTGCCAGTAGTATGGTCGACAGGGACACCGGGGAGCTGTTTTTT. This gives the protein CASSMVDRDTGELFF.

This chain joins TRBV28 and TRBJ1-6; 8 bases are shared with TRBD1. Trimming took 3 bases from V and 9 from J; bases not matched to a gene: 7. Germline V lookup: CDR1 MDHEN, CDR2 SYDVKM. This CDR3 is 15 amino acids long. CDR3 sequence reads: CASSFFGQGTSPLHF. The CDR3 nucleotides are TGTGCCAGCAGTTTCTTCGGACAGGGAACTTCACCCCTCCACTTT.

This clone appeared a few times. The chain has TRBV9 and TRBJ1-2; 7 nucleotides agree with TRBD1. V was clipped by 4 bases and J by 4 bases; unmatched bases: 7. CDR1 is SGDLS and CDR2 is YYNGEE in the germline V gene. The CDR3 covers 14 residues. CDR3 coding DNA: TGTGCCAGCAGCCCCTCGGACAGGATCTATGGCTACACCTTC. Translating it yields CASSPSDRIYGYTF.

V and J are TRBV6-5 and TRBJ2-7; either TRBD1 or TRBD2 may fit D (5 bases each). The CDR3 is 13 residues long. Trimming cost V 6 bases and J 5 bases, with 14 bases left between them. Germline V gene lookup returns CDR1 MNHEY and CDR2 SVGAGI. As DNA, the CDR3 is TGTGCCAGCAGCCGCCCTGAGGGGAACGAGCAGTACTTC. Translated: CASSRPEGNEQYF.

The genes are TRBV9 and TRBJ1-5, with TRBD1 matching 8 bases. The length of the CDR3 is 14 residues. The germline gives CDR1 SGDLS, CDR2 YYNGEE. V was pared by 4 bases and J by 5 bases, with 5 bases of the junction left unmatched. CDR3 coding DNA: TGTGCCAGCAGCCCTCGGACAGGGCATCAGCCCCAGCATTTT. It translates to CASSPRTGHQPQHF. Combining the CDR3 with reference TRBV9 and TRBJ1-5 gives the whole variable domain DSGVTQTPKHLITATGQRVTLRCSPRSGDLSVYWYQQSLDQGLQFLIQYYNGEERAKGNILERFSAQQFPDLHSELNLSSLELGDSALYFCASSPRTGHQPQHFGDGTRLSIL.

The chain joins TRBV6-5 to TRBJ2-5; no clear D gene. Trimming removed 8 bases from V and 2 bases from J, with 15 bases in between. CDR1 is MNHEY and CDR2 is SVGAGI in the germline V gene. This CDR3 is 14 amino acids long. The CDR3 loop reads CASGTLDGQETQYF. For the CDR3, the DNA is TGTGCCAGCGGCACTTTGGACGGGCAAGAGACCCAGTACTTC.

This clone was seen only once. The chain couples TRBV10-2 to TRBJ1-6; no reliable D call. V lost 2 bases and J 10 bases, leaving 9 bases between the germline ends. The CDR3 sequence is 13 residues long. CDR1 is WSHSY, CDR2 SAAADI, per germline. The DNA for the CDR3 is TGCGCCAGCAGTGAGGGGGTCCCATCACCCCTCCACTTT. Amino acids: CASSEGVPSPLHF.

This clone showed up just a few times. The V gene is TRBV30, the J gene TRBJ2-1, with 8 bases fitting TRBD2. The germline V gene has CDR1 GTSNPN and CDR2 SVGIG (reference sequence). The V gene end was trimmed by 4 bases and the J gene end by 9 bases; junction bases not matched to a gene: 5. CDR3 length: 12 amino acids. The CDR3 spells CAWTSGSGEQFF. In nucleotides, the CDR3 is TGTGCCTGGACTAGCGGGTCAGGTGAGCAGTTCTTC.

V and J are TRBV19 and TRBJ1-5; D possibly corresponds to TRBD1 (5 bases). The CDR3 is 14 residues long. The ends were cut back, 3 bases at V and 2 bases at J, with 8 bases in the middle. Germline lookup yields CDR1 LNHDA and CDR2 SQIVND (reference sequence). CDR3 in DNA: TGTGCCAGTAGTATTCAGGGTCGCAATCAGCCCCAGCATTTT. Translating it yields CASSIQGRNQPQHF.

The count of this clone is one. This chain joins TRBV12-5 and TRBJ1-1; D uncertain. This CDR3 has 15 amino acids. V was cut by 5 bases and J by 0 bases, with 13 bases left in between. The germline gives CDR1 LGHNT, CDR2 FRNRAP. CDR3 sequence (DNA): TGTGCTAGTGGTGGTGGGTTTTCCATGAACACTGAAGCTTTCTTT. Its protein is CASGGGFSMNTEAFF.

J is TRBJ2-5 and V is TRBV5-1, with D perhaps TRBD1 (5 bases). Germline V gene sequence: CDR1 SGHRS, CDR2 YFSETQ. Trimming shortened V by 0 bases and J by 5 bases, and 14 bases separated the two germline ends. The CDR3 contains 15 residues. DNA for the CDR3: TGCGCCAGCAGCTTGGGGGGCTCGGGTCCGGAGACCCAGTACTTC. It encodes CASSLGGSGPETQYF.

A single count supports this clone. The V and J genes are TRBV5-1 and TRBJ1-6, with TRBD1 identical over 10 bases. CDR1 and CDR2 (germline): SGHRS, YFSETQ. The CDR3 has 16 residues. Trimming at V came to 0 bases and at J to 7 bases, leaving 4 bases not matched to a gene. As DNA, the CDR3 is TGCGCCAGCAGCTTGGAGGGACAGGGGAGGAATTCACCCCTCCACTTT. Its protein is CASSLEGQGRNSPLHF.

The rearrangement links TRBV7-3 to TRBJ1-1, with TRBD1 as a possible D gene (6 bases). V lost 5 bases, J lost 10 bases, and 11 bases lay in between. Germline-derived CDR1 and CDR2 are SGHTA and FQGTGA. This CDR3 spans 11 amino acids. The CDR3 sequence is CASSEQGLAFF. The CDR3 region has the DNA TGTGCCAGCAGCGAGCAGGGGCTAGCTTTCTTT.

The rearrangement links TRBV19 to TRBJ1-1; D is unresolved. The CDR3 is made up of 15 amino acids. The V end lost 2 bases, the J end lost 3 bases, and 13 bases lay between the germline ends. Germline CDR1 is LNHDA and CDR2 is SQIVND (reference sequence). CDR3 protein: CASSINRAGDTEAFF. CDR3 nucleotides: TGTGCCAGTAGTATAAACCGGGCAGGTGACACTGAAGCTTTCTTT.

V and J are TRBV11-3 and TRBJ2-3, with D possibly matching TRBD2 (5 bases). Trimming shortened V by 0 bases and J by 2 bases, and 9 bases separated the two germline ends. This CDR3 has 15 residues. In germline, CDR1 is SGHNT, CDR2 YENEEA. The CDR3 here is CASSLDGVPTDTQYF. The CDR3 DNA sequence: TGTGCCAGCAGCTTAGACGGGGTCCCCACAGATACGCAGTATTTT. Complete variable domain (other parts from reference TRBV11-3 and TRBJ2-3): EAGVVQSPRYKIIEKKQPVAFWCNPISGHNTLYWYLQNLGQGPELLIRYENEEAVDDSQLPKDRFSAERLKGVDSTLKIQPAELGDSAVYLCASSLDGVPTDTQYFGPGTRLTVL.

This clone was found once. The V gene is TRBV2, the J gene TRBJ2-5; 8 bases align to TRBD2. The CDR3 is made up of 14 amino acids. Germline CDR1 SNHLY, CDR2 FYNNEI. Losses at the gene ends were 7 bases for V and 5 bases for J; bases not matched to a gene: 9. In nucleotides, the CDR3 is TGTGCCAGCAATCACGGGGGGGCCCTGGAGACCCAGTACTTC. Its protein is CASNHGGALETQYF.

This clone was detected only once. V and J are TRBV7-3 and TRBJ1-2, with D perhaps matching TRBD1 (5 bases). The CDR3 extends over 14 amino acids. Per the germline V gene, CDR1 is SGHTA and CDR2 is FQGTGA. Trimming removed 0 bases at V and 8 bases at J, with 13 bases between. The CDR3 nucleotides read TGTGCCAGCAGCTTAACCCCAGGGAGGGGAGGCTACACCTTC. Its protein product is CASSLTPGRGGYTF.

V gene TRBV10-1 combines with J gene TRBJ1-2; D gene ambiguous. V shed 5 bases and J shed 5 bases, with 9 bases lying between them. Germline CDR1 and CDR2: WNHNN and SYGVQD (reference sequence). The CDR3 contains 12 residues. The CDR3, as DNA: TGCGCCAGCAGTTCCCCTCATTATGGCTACACCTTC. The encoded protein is CASSSPHYGYTF.

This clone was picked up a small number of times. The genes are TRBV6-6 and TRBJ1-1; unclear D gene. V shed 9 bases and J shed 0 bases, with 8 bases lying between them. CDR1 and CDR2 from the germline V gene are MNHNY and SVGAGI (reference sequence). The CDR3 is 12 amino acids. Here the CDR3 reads CASAFLNTEAFF. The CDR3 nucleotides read TGTGCCAGTGCCTTTTTGAACACTGAAGCTTTCTTT.

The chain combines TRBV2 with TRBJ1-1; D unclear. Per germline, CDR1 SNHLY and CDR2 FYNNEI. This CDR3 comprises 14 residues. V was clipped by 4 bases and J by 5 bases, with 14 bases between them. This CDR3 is CASSVLHGRTEAFF. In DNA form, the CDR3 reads TGTGCCAGCAGTGTATTACATGGAAGGACTGAAGCTTTCTTT.

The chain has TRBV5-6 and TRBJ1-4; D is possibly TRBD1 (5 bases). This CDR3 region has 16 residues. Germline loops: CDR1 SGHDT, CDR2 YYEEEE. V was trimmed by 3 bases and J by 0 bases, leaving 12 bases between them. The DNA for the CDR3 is TGTGCCAGCAGCTCCATCGGGACGGCAACTAATGAAAAACTGTTTTTT. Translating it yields CASSSIGTATNEKLFF.

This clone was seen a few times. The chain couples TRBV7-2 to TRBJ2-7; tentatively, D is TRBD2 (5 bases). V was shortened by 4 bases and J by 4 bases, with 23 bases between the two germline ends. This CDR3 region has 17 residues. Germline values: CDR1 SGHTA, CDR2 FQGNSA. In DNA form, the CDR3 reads TGTGCCAGCAGCTACCCCCGGACGGCACGTGGGAGTTACGAGCAGTACTTC. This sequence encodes CASSYPRTARGSYEQYF.

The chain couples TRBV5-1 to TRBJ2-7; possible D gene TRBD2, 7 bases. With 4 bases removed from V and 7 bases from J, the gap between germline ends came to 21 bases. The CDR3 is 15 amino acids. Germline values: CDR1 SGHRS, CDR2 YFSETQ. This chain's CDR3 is CASSTNGGPPGEQYF. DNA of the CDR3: TGCGCCAGCAGCACAAACGGGGGGCCACCGGGGGAGCAGTACTTC.